This TCR beta chain was captured by sequencing in a study of molecular identifiers for immune sequencing clone quantification. Turning to this clonotype: What it recognizes is unknown.

V gave up 0 bases and J gave up 2 bases; unmatched junction bases: 2. The CDR3 has 15 amino acids. Germline V CDR1 and CDR2: MNHEY, SMNVEV (reference sequence). Each CDR3 protein gets one entry after TCRdb re-called the PCR reads with MiXCR. Of 490,000 or so distinct CDR3 sequences in the sample, around 23% were seen once. Regarding the study as a whole: Spiked Jurkat TCR RNA equivalent to one cell reportedly surfaced among approximately 990,000 naive cells. Barcode-sharing identical TCR molecules could underestimate highly expanded clone sizes.

When naive CD8 T cells were sorted, they were gated as CD8+CD4-CCR7+CD45RA+. Sequencing was done on a sample of naive CD8+ T cells from blood, with Jurkat cell RNA spiked in. Subset described: FACS-sorted CD8+CD4-CCR7+CD45RA+ naive T cells. The TCR sequence derives from a human donor in good health. Some libraries in this study had Jurkat cell RNA spiked in. The V call is TRBV27, the J call TRBJ2-7; 9 positions agree with TRBD2. The CDR3 loop reads CASSLSSGRTYEQYF. As DNA, the CDR3 is TGTGCCAGCAGTTTATCGAGCGGGAGGACCTACGAGCAGTACTTC.